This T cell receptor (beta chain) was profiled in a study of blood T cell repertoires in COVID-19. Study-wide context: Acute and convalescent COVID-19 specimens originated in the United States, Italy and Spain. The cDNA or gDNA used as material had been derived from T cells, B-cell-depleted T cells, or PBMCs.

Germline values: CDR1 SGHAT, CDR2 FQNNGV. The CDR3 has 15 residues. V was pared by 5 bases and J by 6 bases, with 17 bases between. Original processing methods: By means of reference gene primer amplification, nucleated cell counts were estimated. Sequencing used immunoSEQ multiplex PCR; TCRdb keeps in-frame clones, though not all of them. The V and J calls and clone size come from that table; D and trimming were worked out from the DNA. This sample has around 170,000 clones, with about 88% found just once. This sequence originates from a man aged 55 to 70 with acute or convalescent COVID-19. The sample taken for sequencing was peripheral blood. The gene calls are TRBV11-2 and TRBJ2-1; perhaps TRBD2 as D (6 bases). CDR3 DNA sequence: TGTGCCAGCAGCCCCCCCGGCGGGACCCCCAATGAGCAGTTCTTC. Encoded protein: CASSPPGGTPNEQFF.